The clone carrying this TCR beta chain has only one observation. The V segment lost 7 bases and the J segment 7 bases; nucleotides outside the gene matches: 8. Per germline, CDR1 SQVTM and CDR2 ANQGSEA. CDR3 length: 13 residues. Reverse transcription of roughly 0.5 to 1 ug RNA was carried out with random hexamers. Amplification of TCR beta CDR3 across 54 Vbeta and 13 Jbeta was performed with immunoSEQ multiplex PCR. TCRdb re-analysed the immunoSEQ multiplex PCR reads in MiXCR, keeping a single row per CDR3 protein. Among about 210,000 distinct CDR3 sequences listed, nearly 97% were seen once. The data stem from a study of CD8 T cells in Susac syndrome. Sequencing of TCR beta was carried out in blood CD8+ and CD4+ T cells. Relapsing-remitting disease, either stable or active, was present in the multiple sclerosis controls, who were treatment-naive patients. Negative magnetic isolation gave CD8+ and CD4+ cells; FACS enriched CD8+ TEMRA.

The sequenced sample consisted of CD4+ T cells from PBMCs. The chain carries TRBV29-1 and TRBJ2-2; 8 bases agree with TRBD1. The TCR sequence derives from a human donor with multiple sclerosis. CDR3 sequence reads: CSAGDRGIGELFF. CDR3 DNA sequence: TGCAGCGCCGGTGACAGGGGAATCGGGGAGCTGTTTTTT.